Listed here are 4 T cell receptor beta chains from one sample, sequenced in a study of blood T cells in healthy people across ages. The second PCR ran about 6 to 12 cycles with a sample-barcoded 5' primer and J-beta primers. TCRdb re-analysed the 5' RACE reads in MiXCR, keeping a single row per CDR3 protein. Counted here are over 600,000 distinct CDR3 sequences, around two fifths occurring once; the ten biggest clones make up around 30%. The specimen was blood. These receptor sequences come from an elderly man in good health.

The chain recombines TRBV7-2 with TRBJ2-1; TRBD2 aligns across 13 bases. Germline trimming cut 4 bases from V and 6 bases from J; bases unmatched to any gene: 6. CDR1 and CDR2 from the germline V gene are SGHTA and FQGNSA. The CDR3 consists of 16 residues. The CDR3 DNA reads as TGTGCCAGCAGCTCAATACTAGCGGGAGGGGGCAATGAGCAGTTCTTC. Protein sequence: CASSSILAGGGNEQFF.

This clonotype was observed a few times. The V and J genes are TRBV7-2 and TRBJ2-1; D may match TRBD1 or TRBD2 (5 bases each). The ends were cut back, 0 bases at V and 3 bases at J, with 9 bases in the middle. Germline assignment: CDR1 SGHTA and CDR2 FQGNSA. The CDR3 is 15 residues long. The CDR3 here is CASSLAGTYYNEQFF. In DNA, the CDR3 is TGTGCCAGCAGCTTAGCAGGGACCTACTACAATGAGCAGTTCTTC.

The genes are TRBV27 and TRBJ1-5; D might be TRBD1 (6 bases). The CDR3 loop spans 14 amino acids. Germline CDR1 MNHEY, CDR2 SMNVEV (reference sequence). Trimming left V 2 bases short and J 7 bases short, with 12 bases between. CDR3 nucleotides: TGTGCCAGCAGTTTAGCGGGGGGCGGCCAGCCCCAGCATTTT. As protein: CASSLAGGGQPQHF.

The table lists this clonotype with a few counts. This rearrangement joins TRBV6-5 to TRBJ2-6; D is unclear. Germline lookup yields CDR1 MNHEY and CDR2 SVGAGI. V was shortened by 4 bases and J by 0 bases, with 13 bases between the two germline ends. CDR3 size: 17 residues. The CDR3 nucleotides are TGTGCCAGCAGTTGGGCAGGCCAATACTCTGGGGCCAACGTCCTGACTTTC. Protein: CASSWAGQYSGANVLTF.